Listed here is a single TCR beta chain. The method was immunoSEQ multiplex PCR; TCRdb's version includes in-frame clones alone and lacks a portion of them. The sample has some 93,000 clones, 70% to 80% seen once; the top ten hold about 33%. The data were obtained in a study of cytotoxic CD8 clonotypes in ibrutinib-treated CLL. The CDR3 is 15 residues long. V gave up 3 bases and J gave up 3 bases; unmatched junction bases: 8. Germline CDR1 and CDR2: PRHDT and FYEKMQ (reference sequence). The V and J genes are TRBV13 and TRBJ2-7, with 7 bases identical to TRBD2. The sample here was PBMCs, taken after 12 months of ibrutinib treatment. This sequence originates from a human donor with chronic lymphocytic leukemia. The CDR3 DNA sequence: TGTGCCAGCAGCTTGGGAGGGGCAACGGACTACGAGCAGTACTTC. Translation: CASSLGGATDYEQYF.